The following is a TCR beta chain sequence with its context. This specimen comes from a study of blood T cell repertoires in COVID-19. In the source study's methods: Researchers report that nucleated cell counts were estimated from reference gene primer amplification. Clones were read by immunoSEQ multiplex PCR, and TCRdb kept only the in-frame ones, dropping some. The D gene and trimming were derived from the DNA, and the V and J assignments and clone size from that table. Of approximately 300,000 clones in the sample, roughly nine tenths were seen once. The CDR3 sequence is 13 residues long. CDR1 and CDR2 from the germline V gene are GTSNPN and SVGIG (reference sequence). The V end was cut by 4 bases, the J end by 2 bases, with 11 bases between.

The chain has TRBV30 and TRBJ1-1; D uncertain. This TCR was sampled from a woman in her thirties who had recovered from COVID-19. The sequencing sample was made of PBMCs or T cells enriched from blood (not recorded which). The chain's CDR3 is CAWNQRGNTEAFF. In DNA form, the CDR3 reads TGTGCCTGGAACCAGCGGGGAAACACTGAAGCTTTCTTT.